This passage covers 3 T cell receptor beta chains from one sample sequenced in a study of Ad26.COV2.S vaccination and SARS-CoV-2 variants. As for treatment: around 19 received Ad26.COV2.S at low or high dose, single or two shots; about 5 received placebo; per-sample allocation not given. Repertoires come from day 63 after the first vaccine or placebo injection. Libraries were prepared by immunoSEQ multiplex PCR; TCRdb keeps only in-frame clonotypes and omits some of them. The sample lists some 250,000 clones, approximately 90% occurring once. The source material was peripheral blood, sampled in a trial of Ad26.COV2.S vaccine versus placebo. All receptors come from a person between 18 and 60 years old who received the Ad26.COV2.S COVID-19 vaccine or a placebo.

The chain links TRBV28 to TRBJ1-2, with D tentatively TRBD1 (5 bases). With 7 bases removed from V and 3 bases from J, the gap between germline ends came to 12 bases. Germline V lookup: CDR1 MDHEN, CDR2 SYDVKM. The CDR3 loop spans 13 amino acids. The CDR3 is CASTHGAYYGYTF. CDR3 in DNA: TGTGCCAGCACCCACGGGGCATACTATGGCTACACCTTC.

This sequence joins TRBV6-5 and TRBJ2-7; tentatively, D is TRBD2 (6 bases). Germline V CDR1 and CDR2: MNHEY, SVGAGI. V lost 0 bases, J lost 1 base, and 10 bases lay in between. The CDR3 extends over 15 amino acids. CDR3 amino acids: CASSYSLAYSYEQYF. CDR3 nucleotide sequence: TGTGCCAGCAGTTACTCCCTAGCGTATTCCTACGAGCAGTACTTC.

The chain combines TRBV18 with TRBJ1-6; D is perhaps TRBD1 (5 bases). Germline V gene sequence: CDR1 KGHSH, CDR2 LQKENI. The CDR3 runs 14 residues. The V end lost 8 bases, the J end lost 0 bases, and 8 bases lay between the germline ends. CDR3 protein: CASGTGSYNSPLHF. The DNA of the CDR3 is TGTGCCAGCGGGACGGGCTCCTATAATTCACCCCTCCACTTT.